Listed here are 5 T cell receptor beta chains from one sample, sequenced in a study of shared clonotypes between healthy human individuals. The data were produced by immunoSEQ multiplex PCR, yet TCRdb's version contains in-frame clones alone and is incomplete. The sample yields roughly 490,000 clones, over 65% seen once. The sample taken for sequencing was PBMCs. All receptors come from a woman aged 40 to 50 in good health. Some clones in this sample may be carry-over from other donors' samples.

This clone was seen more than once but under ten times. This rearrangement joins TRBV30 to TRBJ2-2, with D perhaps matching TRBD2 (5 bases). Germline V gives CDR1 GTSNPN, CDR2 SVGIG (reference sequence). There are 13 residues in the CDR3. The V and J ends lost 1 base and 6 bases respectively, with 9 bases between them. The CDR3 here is CAWSGSVAGELFF. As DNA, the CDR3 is TGTGCCTGGAGTGGTAGCGTGGCCGGGGAGCTGTTTTTT.

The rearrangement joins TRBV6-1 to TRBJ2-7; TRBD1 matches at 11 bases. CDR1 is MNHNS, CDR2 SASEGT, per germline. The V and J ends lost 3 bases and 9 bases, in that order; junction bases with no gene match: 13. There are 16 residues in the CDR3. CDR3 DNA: TGTGCCAGCAGTGAGAACTGGACAGGGGGCCAGGGTGGGCAGTACTTC. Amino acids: CASSENWTGGQGGQYF.

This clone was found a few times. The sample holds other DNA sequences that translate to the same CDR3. The CDR3 is CASSPGASYEQYF. The CDR3 DNA is TGTGCCAGCTCACCGGGGGCCTCCTACGAGCAGTACTTC. The chain joins TRBV18 to TRBJ2-7, with D tentatively TRBD1 (6 bases). Deletions cut 3 bases from V and 0 bases from J, with 6 bases between. The CDR3 extends over 13 amino acids. Per germline, CDR1 KGHSH and CDR2 LQKENI.

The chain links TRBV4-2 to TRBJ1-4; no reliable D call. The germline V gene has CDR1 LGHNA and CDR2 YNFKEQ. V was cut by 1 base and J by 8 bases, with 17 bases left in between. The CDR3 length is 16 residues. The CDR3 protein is CASSQVWGGESEKLFF. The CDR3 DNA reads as TGTGCCAGCAGCCAAGTGTGGGGTGGGGAGAGCGAAAAACTGTTTTTT.

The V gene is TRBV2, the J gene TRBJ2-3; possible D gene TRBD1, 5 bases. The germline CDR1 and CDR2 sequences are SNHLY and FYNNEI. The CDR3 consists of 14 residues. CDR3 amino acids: CKSKILGAPDTQYF. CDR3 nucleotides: TGTAAAAGCAAGATACTTGGGGCCCCAGATACGCAGTATTTT. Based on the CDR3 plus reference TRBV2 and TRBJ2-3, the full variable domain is EPEVTQTPSHQVTQMGQEVILRCVPISNHLYFYWYRQILGQKVEFLVSFYNNEISEKSEIFDDQFSVERPDGSNFTLKIRSTKLEDSAMYFCKSKILGAPDTQYFGPGTRLTVL.